This record looks at one T cell receptor beta chain sequence and its context. The PCR employed 60 Vbeta primers together with 13 Jbeta primers. TCRdb's table, derived via immunoSEQ multiplex PCR, lists solely in-frame clones and lacks some. This sample has 150,000 to 200,000 clones, with approximately 71% found just once. Between the trimmed V and J ends, which lost 5 bases and 1 base, there was a span of 8 bases. CDR3 length: 13 amino acids. CDR1 and CDR2 from the germline V gene are KGHSH and LQKENI. This sample stems from a study of cytomegalovirus exposure and HLA in healthy donors. The rearrangement links TRBV18 to TRBJ1-1; the D gene is possibly TRBD1 (6 bases). The sample was PBMCs. The sequence derives from a woman in her forties in good health and CMV-seropositive. The CDR3 nucleotides are TGTGCCAGCTCAACGGGACAGAACACTGAAGCTTTCTTT. The encoded protein is CASSTGQNTEAFF.